The rows below give T cell receptor beta chains drawn from one sample of a study of blood T cells in healthy people across ages. TCRdb used MiXCR to reprocess the 5' RACE reads, holding one entry per CDR3 protein. Of over a million distinct CDR3 sequences in the sample, 42% were seen once. The sequenced sample was blood. These receptors were collected from a woman aged 18 to 35 in good health. CDR3s include the opening cysteine and the closing phenylalanine or tryptophan. Each record gives: V gene, clone size, J gene, D gene, CDR3 protein, CDR3 DNA. D genes are given only for firm matches. A row's size may be missing; if present it is once, few, many or a size class.

>TRBV6-6|-|TRBJ2-7|-
CASTFATAYEQYF
TGTGCCAGCACTTTCGCGACAGCCTACGAGCAGTACTTC
>TRBV15|few|TRBJ2-3|TRBD1
CATSTRTGATDTQYF
TGTGCCACCAGCACCCGCACAGGGGCGACAGATACGCAGTATTTT
>TRBV6-1|once|TRBJ2-3|-
CASSESHASTDTQYF
TGTGCCAGCAGTGAAAGTCATGCGAGCACAGATACGCAGTATTTT
>TRBV9|-|TRBJ2-1|TRBD2
CASSVDTRAGVPEQFF
TGTGCCAGCAGCGTAGACACTAGGGCGGGAGTCCCTGAGCAGTTCTTC
>TRBV16|-|TRBJ2-2|-
CASSTVGTGELFF
TGTGCCAGCAGCACAGTAGGCACCGGGGAGCTGTTTTTT
>TRBV27|once|TRBJ1-4|TRBD1
CASSLRSGTAEKLFF
TGTGCCAGCAGTTTACGCTCCGGGACAGCTGAAAAACTGTTTTTT
>TRBV3-1|few|TRBJ2-7|TRBD1
CASSQDLGTGAVYEQYF
TGTGCCAGCAGCCAAGATCTGGGGACAGGGGCCGTGTACGAGCAGTACTTC
>TRBV20-1|-|TRBJ2-2|-
CSARKVGANTGELFF
TGCAGTGCTAGGAAGGTGGGCGCGAACACCGGGGAGCTGTTTTTT
>TRBV6-2/TRBV6-3|few|TRBJ2-4|-
CASISGPAKNIQYF
TGTGCCAGCATCTCGGGGCCAGCCAAAAACATTCAGTACTTC
>TRBV4-3|-|TRBJ1-5|-
CASSQDFGQPGNQPQHF
TGCGCCAGCAGCCAAGACTTCGGTCAGCCCGGCAATCAGCCCCAGCATTTT
>TRBV4-1|few|TRBJ1-1|-
CASSPMGPNEAFF
TGCGCCAGCAGCCCTATGGGACCAAATGAAGCTTTCTTT
>TRBV6-6|-|TRBJ1-5|-
CASSPLGVSNQPQHF
TGTGCCAGCAGTCCTCTGGGGGTCAGCAATCAGCCCCAGCATTTT
>TRBV27|many|TRBJ1-6|-
CASSPLGNSPLHF
TGTGCCAGCAGCCCCCTTGGCAATTCACCCCTCCACTTT
>TRBV6-5|-|TRBJ1-1|-
CASSYRQNTEPFF
TGTGCCAGCAGTTACAGGCAGAACACTGAACCTTTCTTT
>TRBV9|few|TRBJ2-1|TRBD2
CASSVRPLAGGYNEQFF
TGTGCCAGCAGCGTCAGGCCCCTAGCGGGAGGGTACAATGAGCAGTTCTTC
>TRBV10-3|-|TRBJ1-1|-
CAISAPSREGTEAFF
TGTGCCATCAGTGCGCCTAGCAGAGAGGGCACTGAAGCTTTCTTT
>TRBV20-1|few|TRBJ2-7|TRBD2
CSADSGSSHEQYF
TGCAGTGCCGATAGCGGGAGTAGCCACGAGCAGTACTTC
>TRBV3-1|few|TRBJ2-7|TRBD2
CASSLGLAIYEQYF
TGTGCCAGCAGCCTGGGACTAGCTATTTACGAGCAGTACTTC
>TRBV4-3|-|TRBJ2-3|-
CASSQSASRRDTQYF
TGCGCCAGCAGCCAAAGCGCTAGCAGGAGGGATACGCAGTATTTT
>TRBV20-1|-|TRBJ2-4|TRBD2
CSVTTSGSAKSIQYF
TGCAGTGTTACGACTAGCGGGAGTGCTAAAAGCATTCAGTACTTC
>TRBV20-1|-|TRBJ1-3|-
CSARDTAAGPGNTIYF
TGCAGTGCTAGAGACACAGCTGCGGGCCCTGGAAACACCATATATTTT
>TRBV20-1|-|TRBJ2-1|-
CSARESGSQDEQFF
TGCAGTGCTAGAGAGTCTGGATCCCAGGATGAGCAGTTCTTC
>TRBV4-3|-|TRBJ2-2|-
CASSRLRETGELFF
TGCGCCAGCAGCCGTCTGAGGGAAACCGGGGAGCTGTTTTTT
>TRBV18|-|TRBJ2-2|TRBD1
CASSPGQGALNTGEMFF
TGTGCCAGCTCACCGGGACAGGGGGCTCTGAACACCGGGGAGATGTTTTTT
>TRBV10-1|once|TRBJ2-2|-
CASGHGYGPPQTGELFF
TGCGCCAGCGGCCATGGGTATGGGCCACCGCAGACCGGGGAGCTGTTTTTT